The source of this TCR beta chain is a study of blood T cell repertoires in COVID-19. Across the study: Material from acute and convalescent COVID-19 was sourced from the United States, Italy and Spain. Sources were T cells, B-cell-depleted T cells, or PBMCs; the material itself was cDNA or gDNA.

CDR3 size: 17 residues. From germline, CDR1 is MNHEY and CDR2 SMNVEV (reference sequence). With V trimmed by 3 bases and J by 3 bases, 11 bases remained unmatched. Original analysis: Estimation of nucleated cell counts was performed using reference gene primer amplification. Sequencing used immunoSEQ multiplex PCR; TCRdb keeps in-frame clones, though not all of them. That table supplies the V and J calls and clone size; D and trimming were determined from the DNA. The sample shows approximately 430,000 clones, roughly 90% of them seen only once. Input material: peripheral blood. J is TRBJ1-5 and V is TRBV27; 7 bases fit TRBD1. The TCR was taken from a woman between 25 and 40 years old with active or convalescent COVID-19. The CDR3 nucleotides are TGTGCCAGCAGTTTTTACACAGGGGAAGGGGTCAATCAGCCCCAGCATTTT. As protein: CASSFYTGEGVNQPQHF.